This T cell receptor (beta chain) derives from a study of blood T cells in healthy people across ages. Study summary: Template switching recovered approximately one barcoded beta molecule for every two T cells.

Then a second PCR, running about 7 to 11 cycles, was carried out with a sample-barcoded 5' primer and a J-beta primer mix. TCRdb independently ran MiXCR on the 5' RACE reads; one entry per CDR3 protein. The sample carries some 800,000 distinct CDR3 sequences, under 45% recorded once. This clonotype showed up just a few times. No antigen is known for it. About 10 milliliters of peripheral blood were drawn from each donor into EDTA-treated tubes. Study-level results: Significant beta diversity loss was already apparent by age around 40, declining roughly linearly.

This CDR3 is 18 amino acids long. Germline V gene sequence: CDR1 SEHNR, CDR2 FQNEAQ (reference sequence). J was trimmed by 0 bases and V by 5 bases; bases with no gene match: 11. This chain uses TRBV7-9 with TRBJ2-5; 11 nucleotides align to TRBD2. The clonotype originates from a man aged 55 to 70 in good health. Source material: blood. CDR3 sequence reads: CASSPPGGTSGYQETQYF. DNA of the CDR3: TGTGCCAGCAGCCCCCCTGGCGGGACTAGCGGCTACCAAGAGACCCAGTACTTC.